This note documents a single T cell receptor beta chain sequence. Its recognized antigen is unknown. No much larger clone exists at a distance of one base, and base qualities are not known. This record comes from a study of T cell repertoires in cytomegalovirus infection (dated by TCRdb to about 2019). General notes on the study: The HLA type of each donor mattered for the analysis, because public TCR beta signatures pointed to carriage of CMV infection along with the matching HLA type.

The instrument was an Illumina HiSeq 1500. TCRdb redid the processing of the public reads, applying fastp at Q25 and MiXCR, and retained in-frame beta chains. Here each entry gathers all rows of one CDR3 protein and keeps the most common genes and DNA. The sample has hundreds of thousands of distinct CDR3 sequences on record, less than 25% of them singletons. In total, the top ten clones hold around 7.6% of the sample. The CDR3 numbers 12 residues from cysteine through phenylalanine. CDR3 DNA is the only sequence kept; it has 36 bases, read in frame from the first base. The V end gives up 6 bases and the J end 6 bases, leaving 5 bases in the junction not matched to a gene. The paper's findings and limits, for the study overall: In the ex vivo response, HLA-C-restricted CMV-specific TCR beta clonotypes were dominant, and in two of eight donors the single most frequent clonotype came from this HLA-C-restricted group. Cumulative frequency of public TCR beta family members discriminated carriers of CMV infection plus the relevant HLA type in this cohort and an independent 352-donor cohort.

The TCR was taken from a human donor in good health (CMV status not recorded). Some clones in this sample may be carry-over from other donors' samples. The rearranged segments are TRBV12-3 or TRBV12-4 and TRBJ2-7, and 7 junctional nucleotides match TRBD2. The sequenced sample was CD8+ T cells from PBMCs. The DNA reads TGTGCCAGCAGGGGAGGGAGGGGCGAGCAGTACTTC. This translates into CASRGGRGEQYF.